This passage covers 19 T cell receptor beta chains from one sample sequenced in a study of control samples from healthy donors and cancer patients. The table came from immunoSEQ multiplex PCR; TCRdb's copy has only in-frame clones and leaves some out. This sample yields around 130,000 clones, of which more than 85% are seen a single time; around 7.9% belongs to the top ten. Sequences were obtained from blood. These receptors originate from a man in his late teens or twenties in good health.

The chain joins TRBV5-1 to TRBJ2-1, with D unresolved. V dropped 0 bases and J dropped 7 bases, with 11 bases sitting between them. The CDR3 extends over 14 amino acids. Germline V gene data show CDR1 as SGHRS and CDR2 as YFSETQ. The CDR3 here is CASSLGPNLNEQFF. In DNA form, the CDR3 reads TGCGCCAGCAGCTTGGGGCCAAACCTAAATGAGCAGTTCTTC.

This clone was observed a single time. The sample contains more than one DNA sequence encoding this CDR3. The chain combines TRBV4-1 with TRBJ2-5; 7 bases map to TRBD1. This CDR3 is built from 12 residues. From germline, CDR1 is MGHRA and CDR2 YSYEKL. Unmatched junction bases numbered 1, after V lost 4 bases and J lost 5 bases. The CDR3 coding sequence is TGCGCCAGCAGCCCCAGGGGGGAGACCCAGTACTTC. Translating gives CASSPRGETQYF.

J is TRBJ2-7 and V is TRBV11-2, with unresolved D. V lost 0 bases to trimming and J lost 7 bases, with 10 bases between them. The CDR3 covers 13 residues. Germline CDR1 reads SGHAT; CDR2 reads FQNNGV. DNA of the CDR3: TGTGCCAGCAGCTTAGAAAGGGTCGGGGAGCAGTACTTC. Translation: CASSLERVGEQYF.

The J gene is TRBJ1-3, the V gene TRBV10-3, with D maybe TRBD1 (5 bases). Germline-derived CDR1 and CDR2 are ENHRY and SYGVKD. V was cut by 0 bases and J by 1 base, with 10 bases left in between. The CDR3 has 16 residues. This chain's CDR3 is CAISESISGSGNTIYF. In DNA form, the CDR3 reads TGTGCCATCAGTGAGTCGATATCAGGGTCTGGAAACACCATATATTTT.

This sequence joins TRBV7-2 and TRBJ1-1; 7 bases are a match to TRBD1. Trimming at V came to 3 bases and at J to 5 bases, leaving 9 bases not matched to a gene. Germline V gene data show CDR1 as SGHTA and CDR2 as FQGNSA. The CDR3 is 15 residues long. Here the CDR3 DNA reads TGTGCCAGCAGCTTTCGGCAGACAGGGAGGACTGAAGCTTTCTTT. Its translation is CASSFRQTGRTEAFF.

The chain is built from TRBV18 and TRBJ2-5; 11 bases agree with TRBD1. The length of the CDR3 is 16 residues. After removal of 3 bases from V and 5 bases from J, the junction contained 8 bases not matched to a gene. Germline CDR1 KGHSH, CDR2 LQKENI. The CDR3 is CASSPRLGQGDETQYF. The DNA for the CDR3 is TGTGCCAGCTCACCCCGGTTGGGACAGGGGGACGAGACCCAGTACTTC.

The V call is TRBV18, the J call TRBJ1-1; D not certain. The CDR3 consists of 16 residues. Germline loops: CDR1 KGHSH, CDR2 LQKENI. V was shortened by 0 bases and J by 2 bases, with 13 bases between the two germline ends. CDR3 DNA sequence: TGTGCCAGCTCACCACCCAACAGATTAATCAACACTGAAGCTTTCTTT. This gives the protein CASSPPNRLINTEAFF.

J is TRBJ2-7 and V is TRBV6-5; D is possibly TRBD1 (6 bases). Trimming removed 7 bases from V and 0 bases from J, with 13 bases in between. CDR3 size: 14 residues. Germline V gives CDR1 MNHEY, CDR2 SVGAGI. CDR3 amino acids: CASKVWTDSYEQYF. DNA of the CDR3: TGTGCCAGCAAGGTTTGGACAGACTCCTACGAGCAGTACTTC.

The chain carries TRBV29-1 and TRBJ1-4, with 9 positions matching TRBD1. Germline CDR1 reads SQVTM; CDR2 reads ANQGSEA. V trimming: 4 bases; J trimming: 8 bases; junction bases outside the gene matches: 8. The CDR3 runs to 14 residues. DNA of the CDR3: TGCAGCGTTGCTTTGGGACAGGGCCCCGAAAAACTGTTTTTT. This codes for CSVALGQGPEKLFF.

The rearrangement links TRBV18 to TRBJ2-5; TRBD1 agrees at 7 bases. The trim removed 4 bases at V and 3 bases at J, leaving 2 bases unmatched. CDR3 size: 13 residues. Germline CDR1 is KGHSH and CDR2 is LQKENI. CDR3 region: CASSQGTEETQYF. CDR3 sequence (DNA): TGTGCCAGCTCACAGGGGACAGAAGAGACCCAGTACTTC.

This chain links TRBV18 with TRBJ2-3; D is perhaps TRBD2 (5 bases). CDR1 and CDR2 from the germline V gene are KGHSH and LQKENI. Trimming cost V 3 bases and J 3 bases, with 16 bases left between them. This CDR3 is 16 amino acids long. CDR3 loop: CASSPAGGFVTDTQYF. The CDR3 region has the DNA TGTGCCAGCTCACCCGCTGGCGGGTTCGTAACAGATACGCAGTATTTT.

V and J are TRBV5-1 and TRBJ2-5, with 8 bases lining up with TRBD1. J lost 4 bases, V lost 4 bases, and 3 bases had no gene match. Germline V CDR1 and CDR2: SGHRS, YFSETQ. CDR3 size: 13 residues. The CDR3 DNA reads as TGCGCCAGCAGCCGCACAGGGGGAGAGACCCAGTACTTC. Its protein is CASSRTGGETQYF. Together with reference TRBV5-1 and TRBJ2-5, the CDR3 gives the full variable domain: KAGVTQTPRYLIKTRGQQVTLSCSPISGHRSVSWYQQTPGQGLQFLFEYFSETQRNKGNFPGRFSGRQFSNSRSEMNVSTLELGDSALYLCASSRTGGETQYFGPGTRLLVL.

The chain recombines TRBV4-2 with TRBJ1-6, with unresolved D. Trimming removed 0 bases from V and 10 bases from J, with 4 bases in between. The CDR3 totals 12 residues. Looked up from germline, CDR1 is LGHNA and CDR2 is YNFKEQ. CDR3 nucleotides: TGTGCCAGCAGCCAAGATAGATCACCCCTCCACTTT. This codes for CASSQDRSPLHF.

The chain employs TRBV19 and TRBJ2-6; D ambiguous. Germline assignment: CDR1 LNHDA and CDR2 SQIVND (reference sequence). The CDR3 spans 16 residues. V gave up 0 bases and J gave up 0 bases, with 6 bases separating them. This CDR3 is CASSIETGSGANVLTF. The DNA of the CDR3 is TGTGCCAGTAGTATAGAAACGGGCTCTGGGGCCAACGTCCTGACTTTC.

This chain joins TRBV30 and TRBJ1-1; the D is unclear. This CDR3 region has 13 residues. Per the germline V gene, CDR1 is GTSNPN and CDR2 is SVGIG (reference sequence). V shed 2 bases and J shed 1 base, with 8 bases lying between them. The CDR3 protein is CAWSLHGNTEAFF. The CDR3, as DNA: TGTGCCTGGAGTTTACACGGGAACACTGAAGCTTTCTTT. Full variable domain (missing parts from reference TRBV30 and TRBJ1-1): SQTIHQWPATLVQPVGSPLSLECTVEGTSNPNLYWYRQAAGRGLQLLFYSVGIGQISSEVPQNLSASRPQDRQFILSSKKLLLSDSGFYLCAWSLHGNTEAFFGQGTRLTVV.

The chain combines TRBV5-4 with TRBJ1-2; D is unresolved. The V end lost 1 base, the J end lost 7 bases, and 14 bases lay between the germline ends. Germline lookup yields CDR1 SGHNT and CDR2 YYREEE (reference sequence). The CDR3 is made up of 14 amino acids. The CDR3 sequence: CASSLPLVDRGYTF. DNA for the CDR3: TGTGCCAGCAGCTTGCCGTTAGTGGATCGTGGCTACACCTTC.

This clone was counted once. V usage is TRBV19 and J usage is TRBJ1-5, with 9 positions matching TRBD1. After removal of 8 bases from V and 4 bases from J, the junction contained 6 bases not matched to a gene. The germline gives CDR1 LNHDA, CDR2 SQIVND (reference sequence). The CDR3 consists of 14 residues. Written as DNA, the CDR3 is TGTGCCAGTTCGGACAGGGGCGAGAATCAGCCCCAGCATTTT. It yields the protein CASSDRGENQPQHF.

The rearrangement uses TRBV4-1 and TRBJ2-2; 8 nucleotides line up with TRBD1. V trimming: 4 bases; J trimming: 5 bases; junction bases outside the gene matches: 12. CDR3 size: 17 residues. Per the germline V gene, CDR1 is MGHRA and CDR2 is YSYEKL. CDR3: CASSLSRTGIRTGELFF. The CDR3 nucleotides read TGCGCCAGCAGCCTTTCAAGGACAGGGATAAGGACCGGGGAGCTGTTTTTT.

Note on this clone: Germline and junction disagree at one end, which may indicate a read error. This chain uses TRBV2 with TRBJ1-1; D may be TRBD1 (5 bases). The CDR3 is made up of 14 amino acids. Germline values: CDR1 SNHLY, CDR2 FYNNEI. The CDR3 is CASRRREMNAEAFF. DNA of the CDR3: TGTGCCAGCAGGCGCAGGGAAATGAACGCTGAAGCTTTCTTT.